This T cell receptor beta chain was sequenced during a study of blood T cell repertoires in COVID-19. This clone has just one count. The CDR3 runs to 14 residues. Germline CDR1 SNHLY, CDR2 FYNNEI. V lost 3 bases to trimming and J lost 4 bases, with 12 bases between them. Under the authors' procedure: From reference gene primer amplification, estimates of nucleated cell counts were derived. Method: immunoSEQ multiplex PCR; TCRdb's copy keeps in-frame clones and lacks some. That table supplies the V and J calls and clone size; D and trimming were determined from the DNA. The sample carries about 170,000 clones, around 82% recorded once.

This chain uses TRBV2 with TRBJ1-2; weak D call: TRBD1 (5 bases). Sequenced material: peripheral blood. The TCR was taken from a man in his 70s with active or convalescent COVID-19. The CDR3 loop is CASSDQGLLYGYTF. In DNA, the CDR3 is TGTGCCAGCAGTGACCAGGGACTTCTCTATGGCTACACCTTC.